The source of this T cell receptor beta chain is a study of siplizumab effects on memory and regulatory T cells. This CDR3 is 15 amino acids long. V shed 0 bases and J shed 2 bases, with 11 bases lying between them. Per germline, CDR1 SGHVS and CDR2 FQNEAQ. Measured with immunoSEQ multiplex PCR; TCRdb has only the in-frame clones, and not every one. Of some 100,000 clones in the sample, 96% were seen once. The V and J genes are TRBV7-8 and TRBJ2-7; perhaps TRBD1 as D (6 bases). This TCR derives from a human donor in good health. Material for sequencing was naive CD4+ T cells sorted from blood. The CDR3 protein is CASSLATGQTYEQYF. The CDR3 bases are TGTGCCAGCAGCTTAGCAACAGGACAGACCTACGAGCAGTACTTC. The entire variable domain, with the rest obtained from reference TRBV7-8 and TRBJ2-7, is as follows: GAGVSQSPRYKVAKRGQDVALRCDPISGHVSLFWYQQALGQGPEFLTYFQNEAQLDKSGLPSDRFFAERPEGSVSTLKIQRTQQEDSAVYLCASSLATGQTYEQYFGPGTRLTVT.